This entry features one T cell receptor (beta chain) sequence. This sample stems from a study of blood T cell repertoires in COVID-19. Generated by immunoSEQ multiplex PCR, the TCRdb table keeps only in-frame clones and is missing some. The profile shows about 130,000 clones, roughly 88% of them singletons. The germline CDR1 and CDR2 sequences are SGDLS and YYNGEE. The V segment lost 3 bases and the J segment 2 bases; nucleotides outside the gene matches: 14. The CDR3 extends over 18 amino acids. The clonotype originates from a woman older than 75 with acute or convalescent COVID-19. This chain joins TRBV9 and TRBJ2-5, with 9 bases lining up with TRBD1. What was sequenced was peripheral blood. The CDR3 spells CASSGRTGTGHPQETQYF. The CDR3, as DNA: TGTGCCAGCAGCGGGAGAACCGGGACAGGGCATCCTCAAGAGACCCAGTACTTC.